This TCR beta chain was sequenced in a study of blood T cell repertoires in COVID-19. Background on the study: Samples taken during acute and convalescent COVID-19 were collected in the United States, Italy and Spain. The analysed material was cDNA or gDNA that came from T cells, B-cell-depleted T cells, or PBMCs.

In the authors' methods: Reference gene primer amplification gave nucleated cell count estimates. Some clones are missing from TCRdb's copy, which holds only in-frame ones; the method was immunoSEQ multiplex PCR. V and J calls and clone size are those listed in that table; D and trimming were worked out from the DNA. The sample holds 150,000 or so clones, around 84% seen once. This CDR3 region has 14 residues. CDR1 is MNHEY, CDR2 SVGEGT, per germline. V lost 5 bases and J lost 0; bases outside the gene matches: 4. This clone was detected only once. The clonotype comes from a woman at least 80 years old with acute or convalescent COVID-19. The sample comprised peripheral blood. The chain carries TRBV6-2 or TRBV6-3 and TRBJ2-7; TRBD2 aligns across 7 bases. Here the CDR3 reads CASSTREASYEQYF. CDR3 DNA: TGTGCCAGCAGTACCCGGGAGGCCTCCTACGAGCAGTACTTC.